The TCR beta chain under discussion was sequenced for a study of T cell repertoires in cytomegalovirus infection. Study background: An indication of both CMV infection and matching HLA type came from public TCR beta signatures. Findings and caveats of the study: Summed frequency of public TCR beta families distinguished CMV carriers with the relevant HLA. CMV-specific TCR beta clonotypes restricted by HLA-C were the ones dominating the ex vivo response.

Deletions cut 7 bases from V and 3 bases from J, with 16 bases between. CDR1 is SGHVS and CDR2 is FQNEAQ in the germline V gene. The CDR3 extends over 14 amino acids. TCRdb itself ran the reads through MiXCR, one entry per CDR3 protein. The sample has approximately 770,000 distinct CDR3 sequences, under 35% seen once; the top ten hold around 13%. Comment on this clonotype: Its specificity is not known.

This clonotype was sampled from a human donor in good health (CMV status not recorded). Some clones in this sample may be carry-over from other donors' samples. This chain links TRBV7-8 with TRBJ2-7; D might be TRBD2 (6 bases). Here the sequenced sample was cultured CD8+ T cells from PBMCs, taken from culture after CMV antigen stimulation. Written as DNA, the CDR3 is TGTGCCAGCATCCCCAGACTAGGCTTCTACGAGCAGTACTTC. Amino acid sequence: CASIPRLGFYEQYF.